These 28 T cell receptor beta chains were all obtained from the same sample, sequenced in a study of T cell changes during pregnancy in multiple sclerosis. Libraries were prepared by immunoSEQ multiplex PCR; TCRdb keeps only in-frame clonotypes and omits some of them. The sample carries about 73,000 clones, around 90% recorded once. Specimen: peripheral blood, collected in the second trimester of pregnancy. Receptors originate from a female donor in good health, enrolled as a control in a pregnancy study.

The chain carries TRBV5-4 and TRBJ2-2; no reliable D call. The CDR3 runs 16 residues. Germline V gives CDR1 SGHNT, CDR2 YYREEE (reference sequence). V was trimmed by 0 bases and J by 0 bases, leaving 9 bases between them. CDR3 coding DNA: TGTGCCAGCAGCTTGGCCGTCGGTTCGAACACCGGGGAGCTGTTTTTT. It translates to CASSLAVGSNTGELFF.

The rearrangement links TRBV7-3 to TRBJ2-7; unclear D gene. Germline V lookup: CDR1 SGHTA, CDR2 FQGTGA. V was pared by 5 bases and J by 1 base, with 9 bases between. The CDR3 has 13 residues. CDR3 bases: TGTGCCAGCAGCCCCCCGGGTTCCTACGAGCAGTACTTC. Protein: CASSPPGSYEQYF.

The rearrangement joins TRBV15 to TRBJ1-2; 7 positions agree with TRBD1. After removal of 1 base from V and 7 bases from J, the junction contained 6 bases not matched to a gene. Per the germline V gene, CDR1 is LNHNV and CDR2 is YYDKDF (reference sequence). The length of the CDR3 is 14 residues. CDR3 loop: CATSRGGQTGGYTF. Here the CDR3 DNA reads TGTGCCACCAGCAGAGGGGGACAGACGGGTGGCTACACCTTC.

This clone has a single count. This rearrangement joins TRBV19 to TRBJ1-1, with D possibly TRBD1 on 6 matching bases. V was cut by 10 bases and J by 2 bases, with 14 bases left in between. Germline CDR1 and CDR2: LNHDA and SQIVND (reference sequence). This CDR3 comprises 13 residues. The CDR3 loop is CATRTADNTEAFF. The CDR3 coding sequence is TGTGCCACAAGGACAGCCGATAACACTGAAGCTTTCTTT.

CDR3 residues: CASRRGSSYNEQFF. CDR3 coding DNA: TGTGCCAGCAGACGGGGAAGCTCCTACAATGAGCAGTTCTTC. This chain connects TRBV25-1 to TRBJ2-1, with D tentatively TRBD2 (5 bases). CDR1 and CDR2 (germline): MGHDK, SYGVNS. This CDR3 contains 14 residues. The germline V and J ends were trimmed by 6 bases and 0 bases, with 9 bases remaining between them. The entire variable domain, with the rest obtained from reference TRBV25-1 and TRBJ2-1, is as follows: EADIYQTPRYLVIGTGKKITLECSQTMGHDKMYWYQQDPGMELHLIHYSYGVNSTEKGDLSSESTVSRIRTEHFPLTLESARPSHTSQYLCASRRGSSYNEQFFGPGTRLTVL.

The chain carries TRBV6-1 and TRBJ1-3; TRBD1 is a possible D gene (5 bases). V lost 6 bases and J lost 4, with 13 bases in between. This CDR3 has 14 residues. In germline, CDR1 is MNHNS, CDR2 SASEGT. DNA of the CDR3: TGTGCCAGCAGCCCAGGAGGGGTCGGAAACACCATATATTTT. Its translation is CASSPGGVGNTIYF.

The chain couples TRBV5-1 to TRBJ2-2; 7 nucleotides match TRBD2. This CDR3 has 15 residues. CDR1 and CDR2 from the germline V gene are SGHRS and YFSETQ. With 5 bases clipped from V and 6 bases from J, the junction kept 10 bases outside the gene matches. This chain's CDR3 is CASRLMGGKPGELFF. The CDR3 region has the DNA TGCGCCAGCAGATTAATGGGAGGGAAGCCCGGGGAGCTGTTTTTT. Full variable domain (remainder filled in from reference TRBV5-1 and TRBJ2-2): KAGVTQTPRYLIKTRGQQVTLSCSPISGHRSVSWYQQTPGQGLQFLFEYFSETQRNKGNFPGRFSGRQFSNSRSEMNVSTLELGDSALYLCASRLMGGKPGELFFGEGSRLTVL.

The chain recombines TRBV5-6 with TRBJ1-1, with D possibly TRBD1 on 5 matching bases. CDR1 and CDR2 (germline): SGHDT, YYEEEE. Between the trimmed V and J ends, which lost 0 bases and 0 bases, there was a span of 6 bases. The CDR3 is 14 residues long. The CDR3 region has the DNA TGTGCCAGCAGCTTGGGGGGCTTGAACACTGAAGCTTTCTTT. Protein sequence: CASSLGGLNTEAFF.

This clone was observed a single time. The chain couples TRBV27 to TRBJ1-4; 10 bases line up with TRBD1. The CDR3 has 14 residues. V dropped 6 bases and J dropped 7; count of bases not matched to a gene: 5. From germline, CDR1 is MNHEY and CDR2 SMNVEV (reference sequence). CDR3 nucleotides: TGTGCCAGCAGGGGGGACAGGGGCCTTGAAAAACTGTTTTTT. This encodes CASRGDRGLEKLFF.

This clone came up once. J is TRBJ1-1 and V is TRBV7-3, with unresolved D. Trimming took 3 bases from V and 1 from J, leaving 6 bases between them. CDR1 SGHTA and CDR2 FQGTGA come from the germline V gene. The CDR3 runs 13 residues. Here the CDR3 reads CASSLTENTEAFF. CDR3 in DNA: TGTGCCAGCAGCTTGACTGAGAACACTGAAGCTTTCTTT.

The CDR3: CASSYGTAYGYTF. In DNA form, the CDR3 reads TGTGCCAGCAGTTACGGGACAGCCTATGGCTACACCTTC. V is TRBV27 and J is TRBJ1-2; 7 bases match TRBD1. Trimming at V came to 4 bases and at J to 4 bases, leaving 3 bases not matched to a gene. Per germline, CDR1 MNHEY and CDR2 SMNVEV (reference sequence). The CDR3 is 13 amino acids.

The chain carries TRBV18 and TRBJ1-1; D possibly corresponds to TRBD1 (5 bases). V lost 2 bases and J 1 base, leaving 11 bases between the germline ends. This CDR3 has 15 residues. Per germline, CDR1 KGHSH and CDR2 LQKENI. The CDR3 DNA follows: TGTGCCAGCTCACCAGAAGGGGTAAGGAACACTGAAGCTTTCTTT. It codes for CASSPEGVRNTEAFF.

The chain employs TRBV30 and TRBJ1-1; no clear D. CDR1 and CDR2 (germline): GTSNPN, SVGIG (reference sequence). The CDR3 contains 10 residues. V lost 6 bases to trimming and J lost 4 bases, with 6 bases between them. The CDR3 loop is CACQVTEAFF. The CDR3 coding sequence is TGTGCCTGCCAGGTCACTGAAGCTTTCTTT. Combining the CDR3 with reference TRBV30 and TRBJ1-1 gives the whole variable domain SQTIHQWPATLVQPVGSPLSLECTVEGTSNPNLYWYRQAAGRGLQLLFYSVGIGQISSEVPQNLSASRPQDRQFILSSKKLLLSDSGFYLCACQVTEAFFGQGTRLTVV.

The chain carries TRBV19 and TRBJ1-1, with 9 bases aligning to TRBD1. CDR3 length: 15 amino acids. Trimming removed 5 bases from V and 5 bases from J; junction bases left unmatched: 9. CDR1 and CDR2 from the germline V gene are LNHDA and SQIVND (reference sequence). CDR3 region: CASSSGQGGRTEAFF. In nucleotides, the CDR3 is TGTGCCAGTAGTTCGGGACAGGGAGGGAGAACTGAAGCTTTCTTT.

The CDR3 sequence: CASSPQGVGYGYTF. In DNA form, the CDR3 reads TGTGCCAGCAGCCCCCAGGGTGTCGGGTATGGCTACACCTTC. The V gene is TRBV7-3, the J gene TRBJ1-2, with TRBD1 as a possible D gene (5 bases). The CDR3 is made up of 14 amino acids. The V and J ends lost 5 bases and 5 bases respectively, with 15 bases between them. Germline loops: CDR1 SGHTA, CDR2 FQGTGA.

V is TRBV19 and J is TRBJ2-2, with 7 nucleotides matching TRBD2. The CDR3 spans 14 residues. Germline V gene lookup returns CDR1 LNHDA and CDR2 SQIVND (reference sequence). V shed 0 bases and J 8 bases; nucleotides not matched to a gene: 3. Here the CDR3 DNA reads TGTGCCAGTAGTATAGAGGGACTACGGGGGGAGCTGTTTTTT. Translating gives CASSIEGLRGELFF.

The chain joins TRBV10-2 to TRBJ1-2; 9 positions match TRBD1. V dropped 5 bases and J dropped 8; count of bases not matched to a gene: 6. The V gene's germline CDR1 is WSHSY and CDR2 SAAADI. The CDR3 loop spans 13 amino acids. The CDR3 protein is CASSLQGADGYTF. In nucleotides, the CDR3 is TGCGCCAGCAGTCTACAGGGGGCCGACGGCTACACCTTC.

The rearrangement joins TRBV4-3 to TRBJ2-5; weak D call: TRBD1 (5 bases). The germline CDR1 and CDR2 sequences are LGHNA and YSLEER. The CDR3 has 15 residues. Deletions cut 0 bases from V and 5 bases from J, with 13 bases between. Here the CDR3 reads CASSQDRGFGETQYF. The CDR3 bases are TGCGCCAGCAGCCAAGATAGGGGTTTCGGGGAGACCCAGTACTTC.

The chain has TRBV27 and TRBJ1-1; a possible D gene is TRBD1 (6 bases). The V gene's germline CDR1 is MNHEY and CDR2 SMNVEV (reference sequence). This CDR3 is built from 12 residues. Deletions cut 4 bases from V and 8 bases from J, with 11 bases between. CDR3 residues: CASSSRTEEAFF. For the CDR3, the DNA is TGTGCCAGCAGTTCACGGACAGAAGAAGCTTTCTTT.

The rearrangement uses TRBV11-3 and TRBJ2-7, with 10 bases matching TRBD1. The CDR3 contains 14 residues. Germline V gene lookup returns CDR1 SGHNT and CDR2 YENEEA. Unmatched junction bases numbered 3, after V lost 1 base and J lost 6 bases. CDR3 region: CASSLGGTGAEQYF. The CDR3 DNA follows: TGTGCCAGCAGCTTAGGTGGGACAGGGGCCGAGCAGTACTTC. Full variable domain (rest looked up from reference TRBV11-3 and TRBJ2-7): EAGVVQSPRYKIIEKKQPVAFWCNPISGHNTLYWYLQNLGQGPELLIRYENEEAVDDSQLPKDRFSAERLKGVDSTLKIQPAELGDSAVYLCASSLGGTGAEQYFGPGTRLTVT.

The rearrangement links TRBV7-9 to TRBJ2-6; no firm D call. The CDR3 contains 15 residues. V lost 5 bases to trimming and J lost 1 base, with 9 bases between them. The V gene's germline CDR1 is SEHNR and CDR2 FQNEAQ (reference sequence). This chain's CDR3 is CASSKPRSGANVLTF. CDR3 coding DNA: TGTGCCAGCAGCAAACCGAGGTCTGGGGCCAACGTCCTGACTTTC.

In DNA, the CDR3 is TGTGCCAGTACCATCTACAATGAGCAGTTCTTC. Protein product: CASTIYNEQFF. The chain uses TRBV19 and TRBJ2-1; unclear D gene. Trimming left V 7 bases short and J 3 bases short, with 4 bases between. The CDR3 has 11 residues. Germline CDR1 and CDR2: LNHDA and SQIVND (reference sequence).

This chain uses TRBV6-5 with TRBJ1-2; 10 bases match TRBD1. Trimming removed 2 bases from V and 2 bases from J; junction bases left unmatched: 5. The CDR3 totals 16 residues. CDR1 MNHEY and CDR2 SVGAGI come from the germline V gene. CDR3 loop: CASSYPRTGGNYGYTF. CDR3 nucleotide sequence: TGTGCCAGCAGTTACCCAAGGACAGGGGGGAACTATGGCTACACCTTC.

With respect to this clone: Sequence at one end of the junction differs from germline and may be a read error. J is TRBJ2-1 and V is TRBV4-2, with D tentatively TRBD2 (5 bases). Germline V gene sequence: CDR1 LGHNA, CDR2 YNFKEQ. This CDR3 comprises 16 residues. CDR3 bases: TGTGCCAGCAGCCCCCCGTCGGGGAGTTTCAAGAAACTCAGCCTCTTC. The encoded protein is CASSPPSGSFKKLSLF.

This chain's CDR3 is CASSLARTSGGESDTQYF. CDR3 coding DNA: TGTGCCAGCAGCTTGGCAAGGACTAGCGGGGGTGAGTCAGATACGCAGTATTTT. V usage is TRBV7-9 and J usage is TRBJ2-3; the match to TRBD2 covers 13 bases. Germline V gene sequence: CDR1 SEHNR, CDR2 FQNEAQ (reference sequence). CDR3 length: 18 amino acids. J gave up 4 bases and V 3 bases, and 10 bases lay outside the gene matches.

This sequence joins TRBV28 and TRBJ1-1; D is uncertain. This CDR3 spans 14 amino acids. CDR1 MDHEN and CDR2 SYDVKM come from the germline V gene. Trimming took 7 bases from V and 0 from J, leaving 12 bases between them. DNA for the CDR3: TGTGCCAGCACCCTGACACGACTGAACACTGAAGCTTTCTTT. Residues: CASTLTRLNTEAFF.

CDR3 loop: CASSQAFDRSTEAFF. Here the CDR3 DNA reads TGCGCCAGCAGCCAAGCTTTCGACAGGAGCACTGAAGCTTTCTTT. This chain joins TRBV4-3 and TRBJ1-1; D may be TRBD1 (6 bases). Germline values: CDR1 LGHNA, CDR2 YSLEER. The CDR3 is 15 amino acids. Between the trimmed V and J ends, which lost 1 base and 4 bases, there was a span of 13 bases.

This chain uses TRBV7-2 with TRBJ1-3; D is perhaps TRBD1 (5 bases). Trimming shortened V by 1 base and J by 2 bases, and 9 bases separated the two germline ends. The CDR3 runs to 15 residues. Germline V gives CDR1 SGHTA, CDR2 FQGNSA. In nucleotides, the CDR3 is TGTGCCAGCAGCTTAGGTGGGGCGGCTGGAAACACCATATATTTT. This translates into CASSLGGAAGNTIYF. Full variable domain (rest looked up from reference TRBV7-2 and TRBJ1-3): GAGVSQSPSNKVTEKGKDVELRCDPISGHTALYWYRQSLGQGLEFLIYFQGNSAPDKSGLPSDRFSAERTGGSVSTLTIQRTQQEDSAVYLCASSLGGAAGNTIYFGEGSWLTVV.